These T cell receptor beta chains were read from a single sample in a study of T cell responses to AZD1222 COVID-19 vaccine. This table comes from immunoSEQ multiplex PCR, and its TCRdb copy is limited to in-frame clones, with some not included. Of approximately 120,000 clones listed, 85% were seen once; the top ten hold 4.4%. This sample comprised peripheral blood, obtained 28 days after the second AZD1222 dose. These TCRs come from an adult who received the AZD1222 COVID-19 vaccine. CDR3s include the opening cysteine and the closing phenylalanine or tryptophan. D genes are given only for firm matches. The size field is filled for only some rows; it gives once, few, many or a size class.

cdr3_aa: CATSRRGVREKLFF; cdr3_nt: TGTGCCACCAGCAGAAGGGGGGTGAGGGAAAAACTGTTTTTT; clone_size: NA; v_call: TRBV15; j_call: TRBJ1-4; d_call: NA
cdr3_aa: CASSGAETIQETQYF; cdr3_nt: TGTGCCAGCAGTGGGGCAGAAACAATCCAAGAGACCCAGTACTTC; clone_size: NA; v_call: TRBV2; j_call: TRBJ2-5; d_call: NA
cdr3_aa: CASSIDGGDSPLHF; cdr3_nt: TGTGCCAGTAGTATAGATGGGGGAGATTCACCCCTCCACTTT; clone_size: NA; v_call: TRBV19; j_call: TRBJ1-6; d_call: NA
cdr3_aa: CASSRESATGIYGYTF; cdr3_nt: TGTGCCAGCAGCCGAGAGTCCGCGACAGGGATCTATGGCTACACCTTC; clone_size: NA; v_call: TRBV7-8; j_call: TRBJ1-2; d_call: TRBD1
cdr3_aa: CASSEGTQYF; cdr3_nt: TGTGCCAGCAGTGAGGGCACGCAGTATTTT; clone_size: NA; v_call: TRBV2; j_call: TRBJ2-3; d_call: NA
cdr3_aa: CASSVGTSHSNEQFF; cdr3_nt: TGTGCCAGCAGCGTCGGGACTAGCCATTCCAATGAGCAGTTCTTC; clone_size: NA; v_call: TRBV9; j_call: TRBJ2-1; d_call: TRBD2
cdr3_aa: CASSQEWTGTGELFF; cdr3_nt: TGTGCCAGCAGCCAAGAGTGGACGGGCACCGGGGAGCTGTTTTTT; clone_size: NA; v_call: TRBV3-1/TRBV3-2; j_call: TRBJ2-2; d_call: NA
cdr3_aa: CASSLQTDEAFF; cdr3_nt: TGTGCCAGCAGCCTACAGACTGACGAAGCTTTCTTT; clone_size: NA; v_call: TRBV5-6; j_call: TRBJ1-1; d_call: NA
cdr3_aa: CASSLFGGGTDTQYF; cdr3_nt: TGCGCCAGCAGCTTGTTCGGCGGAGGCACAGATACGCAGTATTTT; clone_size: NA; v_call: TRBV5-1; j_call: TRBJ2-3; d_call: NA
cdr3_aa: CASSISYEQYF; cdr3_nt: TGCGCCAGCAGCATATCCTACGAGCAGTACTTC; clone_size: NA; v_call: TRBV5-1; j_call: TRBJ2-7; d_call: NA
cdr3_aa: CASSPRAKSNYNEQFF; cdr3_nt: TGTGCCAGCTCACCACGGGCCAAGTCGAACTACAATGAGCAGTTCTTC; clone_size: NA; v_call: TRBV18; j_call: TRBJ2-1; d_call: NA
cdr3_aa: CASSQFPGQGVRGANVLTF; cdr3_nt: TGTGCCAGCAGTCAGTTCCCGGGACAGGGGGTAAGGGGGGCCAACGTCCTGACTTTC; clone_size: NA; v_call: TRBV28; j_call: TRBJ2-6; d_call: TRBD1
cdr3_aa: CASSYSIGSGYGYTF; cdr3_nt: TGTGCCAGCAGTTACTCAATCGGGTCTGGCTATGGCTACACCTTC; clone_size: NA; v_call: TRBV6-5; j_call: TRBJ1-2; d_call: NA
cdr3_aa: CASSLGDRRDQPQHF; cdr3_nt: TGTGCCAGCAGCTTAGGGGACAGAAGGGATCAGCCCCAGCATTTT; clone_size: NA; v_call: TRBV7-2; j_call: TRBJ1-5; d_call: TRBD1
cdr3_aa: CASSSRKLSTDTQYF; cdr3_nt: TGTGCCAGCAGCTCGCGAAAACTTAGCACAGATACGCAGTATTTT; clone_size: NA; v_call: TRBV11-2; j_call: TRBJ2-3; d_call: NA
cdr3_aa: CASCRGLKDQPQHF; cdr3_nt: TGTGCCAGCTGTAGGGGTCTCAAGGATCAGCCCCAGCATTTT; clone_size: NA; v_call: TRBV28; j_call: TRBJ1-5; d_call: NA
cdr3_aa: CAISETLSGNTIYF; cdr3_nt: TGTGCCATCAGCGAGACACTCTCTGGAAACACCATATATTTT; clone_size: NA; v_call: TRBV10-3; j_call: TRBJ1-3; d_call: NA
cdr3_aa: CASSDPGIETDTQYF; cdr3_nt: TGTGCCAGCAGTGACCCAGGGATTGAAACAGATACGCAGTATTTT; clone_size: few; v_call: TRBV2; j_call: TRBJ2-3; d_call: NA
cdr3_aa: CASSRSVGAYSYEQYF; cdr3_nt: TGTGCCAGCAGCCGGTCTGTAGGGGCTTACTCCTACGAGCAGTACTTC; clone_size: NA; v_call: TRBV4-2; j_call: TRBJ2-7; d_call: NA
cdr3_aa: CASSHNDRGRPGYTF; cdr3_nt: TGTGCCAGCAGCCACAACGACAGGGGCCGTCCAGGCTACACCTTC; clone_size: NA; v_call: TRBV3-1/TRBV3-2; j_call: TRBJ1-2; d_call: TRBD1
cdr3_aa: CASSYEGRWGTEAFF; cdr3_nt: TGTGCCAGCAGTTACGAGGGCCGGTGGGGGACTGAAGCTTTCTTT; clone_size: NA; v_call: TRBV6-5; j_call: TRBJ1-1; d_call: NA
cdr3_aa: CASLTVGQRDEQYF; cdr3_nt: TGTGCCAGCCTAACGGTCGGGCAGAGGGACGAGCAGTACTTC; clone_size: NA; v_call: TRBV6-5; j_call: TRBJ2-7; d_call: NA
cdr3_aa: CASSPTGRDDSPLHF; cdr3_nt: TGTGCCAGCAGCCCTACGGGGCGCGATGATTCACCCCTCCACTTT; clone_size: NA; v_call: TRBV7-9; j_call: TRBJ1-6; d_call: NA
cdr3_aa: CASSSTGQGGRQPQHF; cdr3_nt: TGTGCCAGCAGCTCGACTGGACAGGGGGGTCGGCAGCCCCAGCATTTT; clone_size: NA; v_call: TRBV7-8; j_call: TRBJ1-5; d_call: TRBD1
cdr3_aa: CASSLARFGGQETQYF; cdr3_nt: TGTGCCAGCAGCTTGGCCCGGTTTGGGGGCCAAGAGACCCAGTACTTC; clone_size: NA; v_call: TRBV5-5; j_call: TRBJ2-5; d_call: NA
cdr3_aa: CASSDGGRGETQYF; cdr3_nt: TGTGCCAGCAGTGATGGGGGTAGGGGGGAGACCCAGTACTTC; clone_size: NA; v_call: TRBV2; j_call: TRBJ2-5; d_call: NA
cdr3_aa: CASNPSGETQYF; cdr3_nt: TGTGCCAGCAATCCATCCGGGGAGACCCAGTACTTC; clone_size: few; v_call: TRBV2; j_call: TRBJ2-5; d_call: NA
cdr3_aa: CASSVGTGEGADTQYF; cdr3_nt: TGTGCCAGCAGCGTTGGGACAGGGGAGGGGGCAGATACGCAGTATTTT; clone_size: NA; v_call: TRBV7-7; j_call: TRBJ2-3; d_call: TRBD1
cdr3_aa: CASSVQGWNSPLHF; cdr3_nt: TGTGCCAGCAGCGTACAGGGCTGGAATTCACCCCTCCACTTT; clone_size: NA; v_call: TRBV9; j_call: TRBJ1-6; d_call: NA
cdr3_aa: CASSEGHGGIQYF; cdr3_nt: TGTGCCAGCAGCGAGGGCCACGGGGGCATTCAGTACTTC; clone_size: NA; v_call: TRBV2; j_call: TRBJ2-4; d_call: NA
cdr3_aa: CASSLWTGGTEAFF; cdr3_nt: TGTGCCAGCAGCCTCTGGACAGGGGGCACTGAAGCTTTCTTT; clone_size: NA; v_call: TRBV14; j_call: TRBJ1-1; d_call: TRBD1
cdr3_aa: CASSQPLGQGGFDEQYF; cdr3_nt: TGCGCCAGCAGCCAACCTCTAGGACAGGGGGGTTTCGACGAGCAGTACTTC; clone_size: once; v_call: TRBV4-1; j_call: TRBJ2-7; d_call: TRBD1
cdr3_aa: CATSDEAGLANEQFF; cdr3_nt: TGTGCCACCAGTGATGAGGCAGGGCTAGCCAATGAGCAGTTCTTC; clone_size: NA; v_call: TRBV24-1; j_call: TRBJ2-1; d_call: NA
cdr3_aa: CASSMGQGGYTF; cdr3_nt: TGTGCCAGTAGTATGGGACAGGGTGGCTACACCTTC; clone_size: NA; v_call: TRBV19; j_call: TRBJ1-2; d_call: TRBD1
cdr3_aa: CASSSKRTNSNQPQHF; cdr3_nt: TGTGCCAGCAGCTCGAAACGGACAAATAGCAATCAGCCCCAGCATTTT; clone_size: NA; v_call: TRBV7-8; j_call: TRBJ1-5; d_call: NA
cdr3_aa: CASSGGRASGANVLTF; cdr3_nt: TGTGCCAGTAGTGGCGGCAGAGCCTCTGGGGCCAACGTCCTGACTTTC; clone_size: NA; v_call: TRBV19; j_call: TRBJ2-6; d_call: NA
cdr3_aa: CASSRLYGRQGAQGYGYTF; cdr3_nt: TGTGCCAGCAGTCGACTGTACGGGAGACAGGGGGCTCAGGGCTATGGCTACACCTTC; clone_size: NA; v_call: TRBV7-6; j_call: TRBJ1-2; d_call: TRBD1
cdr3_aa: CASNKDSHSGNTIYF; cdr3_nt: TGTGCCAGCAATAAGGACAGTCACTCTGGAAACACCATATATTTT; clone_size: few; v_call: TRBV28; j_call: TRBJ1-3; d_call: NA
cdr3_aa: CASSQDDGTGYLNQPQHF; cdr3_nt: TGCGCCAGCAGCCAAGATGACGGGACAGGGTATCTCAATCAGCCCCAGCATTTT; clone_size: NA; v_call: TRBV4-1; j_call: TRBJ1-5; d_call: TRBD1
cdr3_aa: CASSYSGGMNTEAFF; cdr3_nt: TGTGCCAGCAGTTACTCCGGGGGGATGAACACTGAAGCTTTCTTT; clone_size: NA; v_call: TRBV6-5; j_call: TRBJ1-1; d_call: NA
cdr3_aa: CASSFAFRDKYNSPLHF; cdr3_nt: TGTGCCAGCAGTTTCGCTTTCCGGGACAAGTATAATTCACCCCTCCACTTT; clone_size: NA; v_call: TRBV27; j_call: TRBJ1-6; d_call: NA
cdr3_aa: CASSPGQGAANTEAFF; cdr3_nt: TGTGCCAGCTCACCAGGACAGGGGGCAGCGAACACTGAAGCTTTCTTT; clone_size: NA; v_call: TRBV18; j_call: TRBJ1-1; d_call: TRBD1
cdr3_aa: CASSSGTGVDGYTF; cdr3_nt: TGCGCCAGCAGCTCTGGGACAGGAGTCGATGGCTACACCTTC; clone_size: NA; v_call: TRBV5-1; j_call: TRBJ1-2; d_call: TRBD1
cdr3_aa: CASSQASSVHF; cdr3_nt: TGTGCCAGCAGCCAGGCAAGCAGTGTGCATTTT; clone_size: NA; v_call: TRBV6-2/TRBV6-3; j_call: TRBJ1-5; d_call: NA
cdr3_aa: CASRIRDGGNQPQHF; cdr3_nt: TGTGCCAGCAGAATCAGAGATGGGGGCAATCAGCCCCAGCATTTT; clone_size: NA; v_call: TRBV2; j_call: TRBJ1-5; d_call: NA
cdr3_aa: CASSLGRDSYNSPLHF; cdr3_nt: TGCGCCAGCAGCTTAGGCCGGGACTCCTATAATTCACCCCTCCACTTT; clone_size: NA; v_call: TRBV5-1; j_call: TRBJ1-6; d_call: NA
cdr3_aa: CASILGLAGARGGELFF; cdr3_nt: TGTGCCAGCATCCTTGGACTAGCGGGGGCGCGGGGCGGGGAGCTGTTTTTT; clone_size: NA; v_call: TRBV2; j_call: TRBJ2-2; d_call: TRBD2
cdr3_aa: CASSAEGGTGELFF; cdr3_nt: TGTGCCAGCAGCGCGGAAGGGGGCACCGGGGAGCTGTTTTTT; clone_size: NA; v_call: TRBV9; j_call: TRBJ2-2; d_call: NA
cdr3_aa: CASSLDRGPEQYF; cdr3_nt: TGTGCCAGCAGCTTAGATCGGGGGCCAGAGCAGTACTTC; clone_size: NA; v_call: TRBV11-2; j_call: TRBJ2-7; d_call: NA
cdr3_aa: CAISDNRGSNTEAFF; cdr3_nt: TGTGCCATCAGTGATAACAGGGGTTCGAACACTGAAGCTTTCTTT; clone_size: NA; v_call: TRBV10-3; j_call: TRBJ1-1; d_call: TRBD1
cdr3_aa: CASSQGGAGGGTDTQYF; cdr3_nt: TGCGCCAGCAGCCAAGGGGGAGCGGGGGGCGGCACAGATACGCAGTATTTT; clone_size: NA; v_call: TRBV4-1; j_call: TRBJ2-3; d_call: TRBD2
cdr3_aa: CASSSSGVAQETQYF; cdr3_nt: TGTGCCAGCAGTTCTTCCGGGGTAGCTCAGGAGACCCAGTACTTC; clone_size: NA; v_call: TRBV6-6; j_call: TRBJ2-5; d_call: NA
cdr3_aa: CASSLGRGEQYF; cdr3_nt: TGTGCCAGCAGTCTGGGACGGGGCGAGCAGTACTTC; clone_size: NA; v_call: TRBV6-5; j_call: TRBJ2-7; d_call: NA
cdr3_aa: CASSSRGETQYF; cdr3_nt: TGTGCCAGCAGCTCCCGGGGCGAGACCCAGTACTTC; clone_size: NA; v_call: TRBV5-6; j_call: TRBJ2-5; d_call: NA
cdr3_aa: CASSQSDQPQHF; cdr3_nt: TGTGCCAGCAGCCAATCTGATCAGCCCCAGCATTTT; clone_size: NA; v_call: TRBV3-1/TRBV3-2; j_call: TRBJ1-5; d_call: NA
cdr3_aa: CASSGQAANYGYTF; cdr3_nt: TGTGCCAGCAGCGGACAGGCCGCTAACTATGGCTACACCTTC; clone_size: NA; v_call: TRBV28; j_call: TRBJ1-2; d_call: TRBD1
cdr3_aa: CASSPGISNQPQHF; cdr3_nt: TGTGCCAGCAGTCCAGGGATTAGCAATCAGCCCCAGCATTTT; clone_size: NA; v_call: TRBV6-5; j_call: TRBJ1-5; d_call: NA
cdr3_aa: CAIQGQVPNTGELFF; cdr3_nt: TGTGCCATCCAGGGACAGGTCCCTAACACCGGGGAGCTGTTTTTT; clone_size: once; v_call: TRBV2; j_call: TRBJ2-2; d_call: TRBD1
cdr3_aa: CARLGQRQPQHF; cdr3_nt: TGTGCCAGACTAGGACAGAGGCAGCCCCAGCATTTT; clone_size: NA; v_call: TRBV5-4; j_call: TRBJ1-5; d_call: NA
cdr3_aa: CASRAGTTPDTQYF; cdr3_nt: TGTGCCAGCAGAGCGGGGACCACTCCAGATACGCAGTATTTT; clone_size: NA; v_call: TRBV11-2; j_call: TRBJ2-3; d_call: TRBD2